Given below is one T cell receptor (beta chain) in context. Its antigen is not identified. The sample originates from a study of T cell responses to AZD1222 COVID-19 vaccine. Germline loops: CDR1 KGHSH, CDR2 LQKENI. The trim removed 6 bases at V and 7 bases at J, leaving 1 base unmatched. The CDR3 covers 11 residues. The assay was immunoSEQ multiplex PCR, and TCRdb's table has in-frame clones only and misses some. The sample lists fewer than 110,000 clones; around nine tenths were seen once. Points from the study as a whole: Repertoires were sampled only after the peak T cell response. Only five or six AZD1222 recipients were seropositive at baseline. The donors showed a predominance of white British ancestry and of females, with possible underestimation of clonal diversity.

The source material was peripheral blood, sampled on day 0 of AZD1222 vaccination. This TCR was sampled from an adult in good health. The V and J genes are TRBV18 and TRBJ1-2; 8 nucleotides align to TRBD1. CDR3: CASSDRGGYTF. DNA for the CDR3: TGTGCCAGCTCCGACAGGGGTGGCTACACCTTC.